These 2 T cell receptor beta chains were sequenced from one sample in a study of blood T cell repertoires in COVID-19. Clones were read by immunoSEQ multiplex PCR, and TCRdb kept only the in-frame ones, dropping some. The sample contains around 50,000 clones, 65% to 85% of which appear only once. Sequencing was done on a sample of peripheral blood. The receptors shown here come from a human donor with active or convalescent COVID-19. The donor label of this sample is uncertain.

The V call is TRBV2, the J call TRBJ2-6; D possibly corresponds to TRBD1 (5 bases). Per germline, CDR1 SNHLY and CDR2 FYNNEI. The V end was cut by 4 bases, the J end by 0 bases, with 13 bases between. The CDR3 is made up of 17 amino acids. The CDR3 is CASSAAGLSSGANVLTF. The CDR3 bases are TGTGCCAGCAGTGCTGCAGGGTTAAGCTCTGGGGCCAACGTCCTGACTTTC. Full variable domain (rest looked up from reference TRBV2 and TRBJ2-6): EPEVTQTPSHQVTQMGQEVILRCVPISNHLYFYWYRQILGQKVEFLVSFYNNEISEKSEIFDDQFSVERPDGSNFTLKIRSTKLEDSAMYFCASSAAGLSSGANVLTFGAGSRLTVL.

V usage is TRBV28 and J usage is TRBJ1-5, with TRBD1 matching over 8 bases. CDR1 is MDHEN and CDR2 is SYDVKM in the germline V gene. The CDR3 length is 15 residues. V trimming: 4 bases; J trimming: 3 bases; junction bases outside the gene matches: 5. The CDR3 nucleotides are TGTGCCAGCAGTTATAGGACAGGGAACAATCAGCCCCAGCATTTT. Protein sequence: CASSYRTGNNQPQHF. Full variable domain (remainder filled in from reference TRBV28 and TRBJ1-5): DVKVTQSSRYLVKRTGEKVFLECVQDMDHENMFWYRQDPGLGLRLIYFSYDVKMKEKGDIPEGYSVSREKKERFSLILESASTNQTSMYLCASSYRTGNNQPQHFGDGTRLSIL.